These 32 T cell receptor beta chains share one sample of origin, sequenced in a study of beta chain features in type 1 diabetes. The antigens for these receptors are not known. General study results and limits: Among patients with Type 1 diabetes, TCRB CDR3s were moderately but significantly shorter in every one of the four CD4+ subsets.

All of the isolated RNA was reverse transcribed, so expressed TCRB transcripts were sequenced. Here immunoSEQ multiplex PCR was the method, and the copy in TCRdb shows in-frame clones only, minus some. The table has about 370,000 clones, over 8.5% seen once. Source material: central memory CD4+ T cells from blood. These receptors were collected from a man aged 25-45 years with type 1 diabetes.

V gene TRBV29-1 combines with J gene TRBJ1-1; D gene uncertain. CDR3 length: 10 amino acids. CDR1 is SQVTM and CDR2 is ANQGSEA in the germline V gene. V lost 0 bases, J lost 11 bases, and 7 bases lay in between. CDR3 DNA sequence: TGCAGCGTTGAAGAGAGGGCGGCTTTCTTT. It translates to CSVEERAAFF.

This clone was seen more than once but under ten times. This chain joins TRBV5-4 and TRBJ1-2; D is perhaps TRBD1 (5 bases). The CDR3 loop spans 14 amino acids. Germline-derived CDR1 and CDR2 are SGHNT and YYREEE (reference sequence). Trimming cost V 0 bases and J 9 bases, with 15 bases left between them. The CDR3, as DNA: TGTGCCAGCAGCTTGGCCGGGACTATCCGGAGCTACACCTTC. Its protein product is CASSLAGTIRSYTF.

The chain carries TRBV5-4 and TRBJ2-1, with D uncertain. The CDR3 contains 17 residues. Trimming took off 4 bases at V and 0 bases at J, with 17 bases between the two ends. Germline V gene sequence: CDR1 SGHNT, CDR2 YYREEE (reference sequence). Here the CDR3 DNA reads TGTGCCAGCAGCCTTATTGTCGTTGGAGACTCCTACAATGAGCAGTTCTTC. Protein: CASSLIVVGDSYNEQFF.

This clone was seen a few times. The V and J genes are TRBV7-2 and TRBJ2-1; D call uncertain. Germline CDR1 reads SGHTA; CDR2 reads FQGNSA. This CDR3 region has 13 residues. Trimming took 0 bases from V and 10 from J, leaving 10 bases between them. This CDR3 reads CASSLAVDREQFF. DNA for the CDR3: TGTGCCAGCAGCTTAGCGGTTGACCGAGAGCAGTTCTTC.

This chain uses TRBV4-2 with TRBJ2-1; 9 bases match TRBD2. V shed 0 bases, J shed 6 bases, and the junction held 6 bases outside the gene matches. From germline, CDR1 is LGHNA and CDR2 YNFKEQ. This CDR3 contains 16 residues. CDR3 in amino acids: CASSQDLAGGRNEQFF. The DNA of the CDR3 is TGTGCCAGCAGCCAAGATCTGGCGGGAGGGCGCAATGAGCAGTTCTTC.

There are many counts of this clone. This CDR3 reads CASSQDGIGQGEKLFF. The DNA of the CDR3 is TGCGCCAGCAGCCAAGATGGTATAGGACAGGGAGAAAAACTGTTTTTT. The V and J genes are TRBV4-3 and TRBJ1-4; TRBD1 matches 8 bases. CDR3 size: 16 residues. V lost 0 bases and J lost 8; bases outside the gene matches: 8. From germline, CDR1 is LGHNA and CDR2 YSLEER.

This clone was recorded a few times. V and J are TRBV28 and TRBJ2-7; D is unclear. Germline V gene data show CDR1 as MDHEN and CDR2 as SYDVKM. The CDR3 is 12 amino acids. V was clipped by 5 bases and J by 7 bases, with 12 bases between them. The CDR3 reads CASSLQPREQYF. The CDR3 coding sequence is TGTGCCAGCAGTCTCCAACCGAGGGAGCAGTACTTC.

The chain joins TRBV7-8 to TRBJ1-3, with D uncertain. V dropped 3 bases and J dropped 9 bases, with 15 bases sitting between them. Per germline, CDR1 SGHVS and CDR2 FQNEAQ. This CDR3 contains 14 residues. DNA of the CDR3: TGTGCCAGCAGCTTCGAAGGTCCCAGAGGCACCATATATTTT. This translates into CASSFEGPRGTIYF.

This clone was seen ten or more times. The chain employs TRBV19 and TRBJ2-1, with 12 bases matching TRBD2. The V gene end was trimmed by 5 bases and the J gene end by 7 bases; junction bases not matched to a gene: 6. The germline V gene has CDR1 LNHDA and CDR2 SQIVND (reference sequence). The CDR3 length is 15 residues. CDR3 sequence: CASSPRTSGRNEQFF. The CDR3 DNA reads as TGTGCCAGTAGTCCCCGAACTAGCGGGAGGAATGAGCAGTTCTTC.

V gene TRBV2 combines with J gene TRBJ1-1; 7 bases map to TRBD1. Germline assignment: CDR1 SNHLY and CDR2 FYNNEI. This CDR3 has 13 residues. Losses at the gene ends were 6 bases for V and 2 bases for J; bases not matched to a gene: 3. CDR3 amino acids: CASRQGPNTEAFF. CDR3 DNA: TGTGCCAGCAGACAGGGGCCCAACACTGAAGCTTTCTTT.

The sample holds a few counts of this clone. V usage is TRBV28 and J usage is TRBJ1-2, with D tentatively TRBD1 (6 bases). Deletions cut 3 bases from V and 0 bases from J, with 11 bases between. CDR1 and CDR2 from the germline V gene are MDHEN and SYDVKM. The length of the CDR3 is 15 residues. CDR3 loop: CASSLDSLANYGYTF. In DNA, the CDR3 is TGTGCCAGCAGTTTGGACAGCCTAGCTAACTATGGCTACACCTTC.

This clone was seen more than once but under ten times. The chain links TRBV5-1 to TRBJ1-5, with 8 bases identical to TRBD1. V dropped 0 bases and J dropped 5; count of bases not matched to a gene: 4. This CDR3 has 15 amino acids. The germline V gene encodes CDR1 SGHRS and CDR2 YFSETQ. The DNA of the CDR3 is TGCGCCAGCAGCTTGGCAGGACAGGGAGATCAGCCCCAGCATTTT. Protein product: CASSLAGQGDQPQHF.

This clone has only a few counts. Other DNA sequences in the same sample also yield this CDR3. The J gene is TRBJ2-1, the V gene TRBV11-1, with 7 nucleotides matching TRBD1. Germline CDR1 reads SGHAT; CDR2 reads FQDESV (reference sequence). J gave up 8 bases and V 0 bases, and 7 bases lay outside the gene matches. The CDR3 is 15 amino acids. CDR3 loop: CASSLAGDRADEQFF. As DNA, the CDR3 is TGTGCCAGCAGCTTAGCAGGTGACAGGGCCGATGAGCAGTTCTTC. The variable domain in full, completed from reference TRBV11-1 and TRBJ2-1, reads EAEVAQSPRYKITEKSQAVAFWCDPISGHATLYWYRQILGQGPELLVQFQDESVVDDSQLPKDRFSAERLKGVDSTLKIQPAELGDSAMYLCASSLAGDRADEQFFGPGTRLTVL.

DNA of the CDR3: TGTGCCAGCAGATACAGGGGTGGCACAGATACGCAGTATTTT. As protein: CASRYRGGTDTQYF. The gene calls are TRBV6-5 and TRBJ2-3; TRBD1 matches 7 bases. The CDR3 sequence is 14 residues long. Per the germline V gene, CDR1 is MNHEY and CDR2 is SVGAGI. V dropped 6 bases and J dropped 1; count of bases not matched to a gene: 4.

This sequence joins TRBV7-3 and TRBJ2-6; the D call may be TRBD1 or TRBD2 (5 bases each). The CDR3 covers 17 residues. Germline-derived CDR1 and CDR2 are SGHTA and FQGTGA. The V and J ends lost 0 bases and 2 bases respectively, with 11 bases between them. CDR3 amino acids: CASSLTGDGTGANVLTF. The DNA of the CDR3 is TGTGCCAGCAGCTTAACGGGGGACGGTACTGGGGCCAACGTCCTGACTTTC. Complete variable domain (other parts from reference TRBV7-3 and TRBJ2-6): GAGVSQTPSNKVTEKGKYVELRCDPISGHTALYWYRQSLGQGPEFLIYFQGTGAADDSGLPNDRFFAVRPEGSVSTLKIQRTERGDSAVYLCASSLTGDGTGANVLTFGAGSRLTVL.

As DNA, the CDR3 is TGTGCCAGCAGCCCCCAGGGGACAGGGGGCGCGGGGGAAGAAAACATTCAGTACTTC. Protein sequence: CASSPQGTGGAGEENIQYF. The J gene is TRBJ2-4, the V gene TRBV7-2, with TRBD1 matching 12 bases. Germline V gives CDR1 SGHTA, CDR2 FQGNSA. The CDR3 covers 19 residues. V lost 5 bases to trimming and J lost 5 bases; unmatched junction nucleotides: 16.

This rearrangement joins TRBV19 to TRBJ1-2, with 10 bases that match TRBD1. Germline CDR1 and CDR2: LNHDA and SQIVND (reference sequence). The CDR3 totals 15 residues. The V gene end was trimmed by 5 bases and the J gene end by 2 bases; junction bases not matched to a gene: 5. CDR3 bases: TGTGCCAGTAGTCTCAGACAGGGGGCGAACTATGGCTACACCTTC. The encoded protein is CASSLRQGANYGYTF. Full variable domain (rest looked up from reference TRBV19 and TRBJ1-2): DGGITQSPKYLFRKEGQNVTLSCEQNLNHDAMYWYRQDPGQGLRLIYYSQIVNDFQKGDIAEGYSVSREKKESFPLTVTSAQKNPTAFYLCASSLRQGANYGYTFGSGTRLTVV.

In this sample, this clone turned up many times. V usage is TRBV6-1 and J usage is TRBJ1-1, with 9 positions matching TRBD1. Losses at the gene ends were 4 bases for V and 1 base for J; bases not matched to a gene: 7. Germline CDR1 MNHNS, CDR2 SASEGT. This CDR3 comprises 16 residues. The CDR3 coding sequence is TGTGCCAGCAGTGTGGGACAGGGAATCGGGAACACTGAAGCTTTCTTT. This codes for CASSVGQGIGNTEAFF.

This clone was detected only a few times. The rearrangement links TRBV7-9 to TRBJ2-7; perhaps TRBD1 as D (6 bases). Per the germline V gene, CDR1 is SEHNR and CDR2 is FQNEAQ (reference sequence). The V gene lost 4 bases and the J gene lost 2 bases, with 15 bases spanning the gap. This CDR3 spans 15 amino acids. The CDR3 nucleotides are TGTGCCAGCAGCTCCGACAGGCCAAACCCCTACGAGCAGTACTTC. This translates into CASSSDRPNPYEQYF.

This clone was detected only a few times. V usage is TRBV7-6 and J usage is TRBJ2-2; D is unclear. CDR1 is SGHVS, CDR2 FNYEAQ, per germline. The V end lost 1 base, the J end lost 1 base, and 7 bases lay between the germline ends. CDR3 length equals 15 residues. In DNA, the CDR3 is TGTGCCAGCAGCTTAGGGATTGTGAACACCGGGGAGCTGTTTTTT. This encodes CASSLGIVNTGELFF.

This clone was detected ten times or more. The chain recombines TRBV19 with TRBJ2-1, with 7 bases aligning to TRBD2. The CDR3 is 15 residues long. The V gene's germline CDR1 is LNHDA and CDR2 SQIVND (reference sequence). Trimming cost V 1 base and J 6 bases; bases outside gene matches: 6. For the CDR3, the DNA is TGTGCCAGTAGTATAGGGCGGGAGTCGCGCAATGAGCAGTTCTTC. Protein: CASSIGRESRNEQFF.

This clone was observed at least ten times. This CDR3 is also generated by other DNA sequences in the sample. The chain has TRBV18 and TRBJ2-5; 7 bases map to TRBD1. V was pared by 3 bases and J by 1 base, with 5 bases of the junction left unmatched. This CDR3 spans 15 amino acids. The germline CDR1 and CDR2 sequences are KGHSH and LQKENI. The CDR3 DNA sequence: TGTGCCAGCTCACCTCCGGGACAGAGCCAAGAGACCCAGTACTTC. Translation gives CASSPPGQSQETQYF.

The J gene is TRBJ1-1, the V gene TRBV28; TRBD1 agrees at 7 bases. V was clipped by 6 bases and J by 1 base; unmatched bases: 5. There are 14 residues in the CDR3. The germline gives CDR1 MDHEN, CDR2 SYDVKM. Here the CDR3 reads CASRQGNPNTEAFF. Here the CDR3 DNA reads TGTGCCAGCAGACAGGGGAATCCGAACACTGAAGCTTTCTTT.

This clone was recorded a few times. This CDR3 reads CASKNTGELFF. The CDR3 coding sequence is TGTGCCAGCAAGAACACCGGGGAGCTGTTTTTT. V is TRBV27 and J is TRBJ2-2; D remains ambiguous. V gave up 7 bases and J gave up 1 base, with 1 base separating them. This CDR3 contains 11 residues. The germline V gene has CDR1 MNHEY and CDR2 SMNVEV (reference sequence).

This clone has just a few counts. The V call is TRBV5-1, the J call TRBJ2-7; 10 bases line up with TRBD2. The CDR3 totals 13 residues. CDR1 and CDR2 (germline): SGHRS, YFSETQ. Unmatched junction bases numbered 7, after V lost 2 bases and J lost 11 bases. The CDR3: CASSFPASGSKYF. CDR3 DNA sequence: TGCGCCAGCAGCTTCCCGGCTAGCGGGAGCAAGTACTTC.

This clone appeared a few times. The chain couples TRBV5-4 to TRBJ2-3, with D perhaps TRBD1 or TRBD2 (5 bases each). V was clipped by 0 bases and J by 0 bases, with 5 bases between them. CDR3 length: 14 amino acids. The germline V gene has CDR1 SGHNT and CDR2 YYREEE (reference sequence). CDR3 coding DNA: TGTGCCAGCAGCTTGGGGGACAGCACAGATACGCAGTATTTT. Translation: CASSLGDSTDTQYF.

This clone was observed a few times. The chain has TRBV7-9 and TRBJ1-1; D is uncertain. CDR1 SEHNR and CDR2 FQNEAQ come from the germline V gene (reference sequence). Between the trimmed V and J ends, which lost 5 bases and 6 bases, there was a span of 13 bases. This CDR3 is 13 amino acids long. The CDR3 DNA reads as TGTGCCAGCAGCGCGAGTAAGGACTCTGAAGCTTTCTTT. Amino acid sequence: CASSASKDSEAFF. Looking up the rest from reference TRBV7-9 and TRBJ1-1 gives the full variable domain: DTGVSQNPRHKITKRGQNVTFRCDPISEHNRLYWYRQTLGQGPEFLTYFQNEAQLEKSRLLSDRFSAERPKGSFSTLEIQRTEQGDSAMYLCASSASKDSEAFFGQGTRLTVV.

The gene calls are TRBV7-3 and TRBJ2-1, with TRBD2 matching over 8 bases. Germline lookup yields CDR1 SGHTA and CDR2 FQGTGA. V dropped 2 bases and J dropped 11; count of bases not matched to a gene: 5. The CDR3 is made up of 13 amino acids. DNA for the CDR3: TGTGCCAGCAGCTTATCGGGACTAGAGAAGCAGTTCTTC. Its translation: CASSLSGLEKQFF.

The gene calls are TRBV5-4 and TRBJ2-5; no clear D gene. The CDR3 totals 19 residues. Germline V CDR1 and CDR2: SGHNT, YYREEE (reference sequence). Trimming removed 4 bases at V and 3 bases at J, with 28 bases between. The CDR3 DNA reads TGTGCCAGCAGCCAAGATGGTGCCCCAGGTATGGCAACCGAAGAGACCCAGTACTTC. Amino acids: CASSQDGAPGMATEETQYF.

This clone was counted between two and nine times. The J gene is TRBJ2-1, the V gene TRBV11-2; perhaps TRBD2 as D (8 bases). This CDR3 contains 15 residues. Germline lookup yields CDR1 SGHAT and CDR2 FQNNGV. The germline V and J ends were trimmed by 8 bases and 10 bases, with 24 bases remaining between them. The CDR3 protein is CASGQGGIRLAEQFF. CDR3 DNA sequence: TGTGCCAGCGGCCAAGGGGGCATAAGACTAGCGGAGCAGTTCTTC.

The chain uses TRBV9 and TRBJ2-1; D is uncertain. From germline, CDR1 is SGDLS and CDR2 YYNGEE. The CDR3 extends over 12 amino acids. V dropped 6 bases and J dropped 7 bases, with 11 bases sitting between them. Here the CDR3 DNA reads TGTGCCAGCACAGCCTTCGGGAATGAGCAGTTCTTC. This gives the protein CASTAFGNEQFF.

This clone appeared a few times. This rearrangement joins TRBV9 to TRBJ1-1, with unresolved D. Germline CDR1 and CDR2: SGDLS and YYNGEE. There are 13 residues in the CDR3. Between the trimmed V and J ends, which lost 0 bases and 11 bases, there was a span of 14 bases. CDR3: CASSVGPDSGAFF. The CDR3 DNA is TGTGCCAGCAGCGTAGGGCCAGACTCTGGGGCTTTCTTT. Drawing the rest from reference TRBV9 and TRBJ1-1, the complete variable domain is DSGVTQTPKHLITATGQRVTLRCSPRSGDLSVYWYQQSLDQGLQFLIQYYNGEERAKGNILERFSAQQFPDLHSELNLSSLELGDSALYFCASSVGPDSGAFFGQGTRLTVV.